The 25 T cell receptor beta chains reported below all come from one sample, sequenced in a study of blood T cell repertoires in COVID-19. Clones were sequenced by immunoSEQ multiplex PCR, and TCRdb holds only the in-frame ones, with some missing. The table lists about 76,000 clones, 86% of them singletons, with 15% to 20% in the top ten. Sequenced material: peripheral blood. The receptors here all came from a human donor in a cohort sampled during active COVID-19.

J is TRBJ2-1 and V is TRBV5-4; D may be TRBD1 (7 bases). The CDR3 loop spans 15 amino acids. CDR1 is SGHNT and CDR2 is YYREEE in the germline V gene (reference sequence). The germline V and J ends were trimmed by 3 bases and 1 base, with 11 bases remaining between them. CDR3 sequence: CASSSQGRSYNEQFF. The CDR3 DNA reads as TGTGCCAGCAGCTCACAGGGGAGGTCCTACAATGAGCAGTTCTTC.

The V gene is TRBV28, the J gene TRBJ2-7, with 8 nucleotides matching TRBD2. Per the germline V gene, CDR1 is MDHEN and CDR2 is SYDVKM. The CDR3 is 14 residues long. V was pared by 7 bases and J by 2 bases, with 7 bases of the junction left unmatched. CDR3 nucleotides: TGTGCCAGCACGGGAGGGGGGTCGGCCTACGAGCAGTACTTC. This translates into CASTGGGSAYEQYF.

CDR3 in DNA: TGTGCCAGCAGCCTCCTGACTAGTAATGAGCAGTTCTTC. This gives the protein CASSLLTSNEQFF. The V call is TRBV3-1 (or the pseudogene TRBV3-2), the J call TRBJ2-1; D possibly corresponds to TRBD2 (6 bases). Deletions cut 4 bases from V and 7 bases from J, with 11 bases between. The CDR3 runs 13 residues. In germline, CDR1 is LGHDT, CDR2 YNNKEL (reference sequence).

The chain links TRBV5-1 to TRBJ2-7; perhaps TRBD1 as D (6 bases). The V end lost 4 bases, the J end lost 2 bases, and 13 bases lay between the germline ends. This CDR3 is 14 amino acids long. Germline lookup yields CDR1 SGHRS and CDR2 YFSETQ. The CDR3 is CASSSQGQPYEQYF. In nucleotides, the CDR3 is TGCGCCAGCAGCAGTCAGGGGCAACCCTACGAGCAGTACTTC.

The rearrangement links TRBV5-1 to TRBJ2-3, with a tentative D call TRBD1 (7 bases). The length of the CDR3 is 14 residues. V lost 0 bases, J lost 5 bases, and 10 bases lay in between. From germline, CDR1 is SGHRS and CDR2 YFSETQ. The CDR3 loop is CASSLARGEDTQYF. The DNA for the CDR3 is TGCGCCAGCAGCTTGGCCAGGGGGGAAGATACGCAGTATTTT.

The rearrangement uses TRBV4-1 and TRBJ2-3; D gene uncertain. In germline, CDR1 is MGHRA, CDR2 YSYEKL. V lost 1 base to trimming and J lost 1 base, with 3 bases between them. This CDR3 spans 13 amino acids. The CDR3 nucleotides are TGCGCCAGCAGCCAAGTCGGCACAGATACGCAGTATTTT. Encoded protein: CASSQVGTDTQYF.

This chain uses TRBV10-3 with TRBJ2-2; a weak D match, TRBD2 (7 bases). The V gene lost 10 bases and the J gene lost 4 bases, with 16 bases spanning the gap. The CDR3 spans 14 residues. The V gene's germline CDR1 is ENHRY and CDR2 SYGVKD. CDR3 nucleotides: TGTGCCACCCTATGGGGAGGGGGCACCGGGGAGCTGTTTTTT. Its translation: CATLWGGGTGELFF.

The CDR3 nucleotides read TGTGCCAGCAGCTTAGACTATGCTAACTATGGCTACACCTTC. Amino acids: CASSLDYANYGYTF. V usage is TRBV5-6 and J usage is TRBJ1-2; D remains unclear. Trimming shortened V by 2 bases and J by 0 bases, and 8 bases separated the two germline ends. The CDR3 runs 14 residues. Germline CDR1 and CDR2: SGHDT and YYEEEE.

This chain uses TRBV7-3 with TRBJ1-6, with TRBD1 identical over 7 bases. Germline V lookup: CDR1 SGHTA, CDR2 FQGTGA. The CDR3 length is 18 residues. Germline trimming cut 3 bases from V and 9 bases from J; bases unmatched to any gene: 17. The chain's CDR3 is CASSFRPVDRVGSSPLHF. The CDR3 DNA follows: TGTGCCAGCAGCTTTAGGCCCGTCGACAGGGTCGGTAGTTCACCCCTCCACTTT. Drawing the rest from reference TRBV7-3 and TRBJ1-6, the complete variable domain is GAGVSQTPSNKVTEKGKYVELRCDPISGHTALYWYRQSLGQGPEFLIYFQGTGAADDSGLPNDRFFAVRPEGSVSTLKIQRTERGDSAVYLCASSFRPVDRVGSSPLHFGNGTRLTVT.

The count of this clone is one. This chain uses TRBV28 with TRBJ2-7, with D maybe TRBD1 (5 bases). Germline V gives CDR1 MDHEN, CDR2 SYDVKM. V was trimmed by 4 bases and J by 6 bases, leaving 22 bases between them. This CDR3 contains 16 residues. The CDR3 bases are TGTGCCAGCAGTTGGACATTTTGGGCGCAGGCTATCGAGCAGTACTTC. It encodes CASSWTFWAQAIEQYF.

The V and J genes are TRBV24-1 and TRBJ2-5; 9 positions agree with TRBD1. This CDR3 has 18 amino acids. CDR1 and CDR2 from the germline V gene are KGHDR and SFDVKD. V gave up 2 bases and J gave up 5 bases; unmatched junction bases: 14. Written as DNA, the CDR3 is TGTGCCACCAGTGATTCGAGCCGACAGGGGGTTTGGTCCGAGACCCAGTACTTC. Its protein product is CATSDSSRQGVWSETQYF.

This sequence joins TRBV6-5 and TRBJ1-2; D call uncertain. Germline-derived CDR1 and CDR2 are MNHEY and SVGAGI. The CDR3 loop spans 15 amino acids. The V end lost 7 bases, the J end lost 3 bases, and 18 bases lay between the germline ends. CDR3 DNA sequence: TGTGCCAGCACCCTCTTTTTGGGAGGAGACTATGGCTACACCTTC. Translated, it gives CASTLFLGGDYGYTF.

The gene calls are TRBV5-6 and TRBJ2-1, with 7 bases aligning to TRBD2. This CDR3 is built from 16 residues. Germline loops: CDR1 SGHDT, CDR2 YYEEEE. Germline trimming cut 3 bases from V and 0 bases from J; bases unmatched to any gene: 6. CDR3 bases: TGTGCCAGCAGCTCGGACGGGAGGAGCTCCTACAATGAGCAGTTCTTC. This encodes CASSSDGRSSYNEQFF.

This sequence joins TRBV21-1 and TRBJ1-1; the DNA was not used to check the table's D call, TRBD1. TRBV21-1 is labeled a pseudogene. The CDR3 runs to 18 residues. As DNA, the CDR3 is TGTGCCAGCAGCGAAGGGAGGACAGGGGGGTTCCCGAACACTGAAGCTTTCTTT. This translates into CASSEGRTGGFPNTEAFF.

The V call is TRBV7-2, the J call TRBJ2-5, with D possibly being TRBD1 (5 bases). From germline, CDR1 is SGHTA and CDR2 FQGNSA. This CDR3 spans 17 amino acids. Trimming pared 1 base from V and 5 bases from J, leaving 20 bases between. CDR3 amino acids: CASSLGGGSSRYETQYF. CDR3 in DNA: TGTGCCAGCAGCTTAGGGGGCGGCAGCTCGCGATACGAGACCCAGTACTTC.

This chain uses TRBV11-3 with TRBJ2-3, with D possibly TRBD1 on 6 matching bases. CDR1 and CDR2 from the germline V gene are SGHNT and YENEEA. Trimming stripped 0 bases from V and 2 bases from J, with 9 bases between. The CDR3 runs 15 residues. CDR3 region: CASSLDGQNTDTQYF. The CDR3 nucleotides read TGTGCCAGCAGCTTAGACGGACAGAACACAGATACGCAGTATTTT.

The V gene is TRBV19, the J gene TRBJ1-2; D may be TRBD1 (6 bases). Germline V gene data show CDR1 as LNHDA and CDR2 as SQIVND (reference sequence). This CDR3 contains 16 residues. Trimming removed 5 bases from V and 5 bases from J, with 21 bases in between. CDR3 nucleotide sequence: TGTGCCAGTAGTTCCCCTGGAAGGGGGAGCTATTATGGCTACACCTTC. It encodes CASSSPGRGSYYGYTF.

V usage is TRBV7-3 and J usage is TRBJ2-2, with TRBD1 identical over 10 bases. This CDR3 is built from 17 residues. The ends lost 4 bases at V and 2 bases at J; junction bases unmatched: 7. The germline V gene has CDR1 SGHTA and CDR2 FQGTGA. CDR3 sequence: CASSWATGGFNTGELFF. Written as DNA, the CDR3 is TGTGCCAGCAGCTGGGCGACAGGGGGCTTCAACACCGGGGAGCTGTTTTTT.

The V and J genes are TRBV27 and TRBJ2-3; possible D gene TRBD2, 6 bases. V lost 7 bases to trimming and J lost 4 bases, with 15 bases between them. The CDR3 extends over 14 amino acids. In germline, CDR1 is MNHEY, CDR2 SMNVEV (reference sequence). CDR3 sequence reads: CASTPGSGADTQYF. The CDR3 coding sequence is TGTGCCAGCACCCCCGGCTCGGGGGCAGATACGCAGTATTTT.

This chain uses TRBV24-1 with TRBJ1-2; 7 bases are shared with TRBD1. This CDR3 is 18 amino acids long. Trimming cost V 2 bases and J 4 bases; bases outside gene matches: 15. The V gene's germline CDR1 is KGHDR and CDR2 SFDVKD. Here the CDR3 DNA reads TGTGCCACCAGTGATTCGACGACTACCCACAGGGGAGGCTATGGCTACACCTTC. Protein: CATSDSTTTHRGGYGYTF.

The CDR3 loop reads CASSPGDSVHSQPQHF. The CDR3 bases are TGTGCCAGCAGCCCGGGGGACAGTGTCCACAGTCAGCCCCAGCATTTT. The genes are TRBV5-5 and TRBJ1-5; 7 nucleotides line up with TRBD1. Trimming took 4 bases from V and 6 from J; bases not matched to a gene: 13. CDR1 is SGHKS and CDR2 is YYEKEE in the germline V gene (reference sequence). The CDR3 extends over 16 amino acids.

This sequence joins TRBV5-1 and TRBJ2-4; TRBD2 is a possible D gene (5 bases). This CDR3 region has 15 residues. The germline V gene has CDR1 SGHRS and CDR2 YFSETQ. V lost 5 bases and J 0 bases, leaving 12 bases between the germline ends. CDR3 residues: CASSSGILAKNIQYF. CDR3 bases: TGCGCCAGCAGTTCCGGGATCCTAGCCAAAAACATTCAGTACTTC.

This clone was seen once. The chain has TRBV18 and TRBJ1-2; D remains unclear. Germline-derived CDR1 and CDR2 are KGHSH and LQKENI. The CDR3 covers 14 residues. Trimming took 0 bases from V and 4 from J, leaving 9 bases between them. CDR3: CASSPPPRFYGYTF. CDR3 in DNA: TGTGCCAGCTCACCACCTCCCAGATTCTATGGCTACACCTTC.

The chain is built from TRBV18 and TRBJ2-7; 8 bases are shared with TRBD1. The germline gives CDR1 KGHSH, CDR2 LQKENI. This CDR3 spans 13 amino acids. Trimming removed 8 bases from V and 6 bases from J; junction bases left unmatched: 9. CDR3 in amino acids: CASTRSGGAEQYF. For the CDR3, the DNA is TGTGCCAGCACGCGATCAGGGGGCGCCGAGCAGTACTTC.

The chain has TRBV5-8 and TRBJ2-5, with D possibly matching TRBD2 (5 bases). This CDR3 region has 12 residues. The germline V and J ends were trimmed by 4 bases and 9 bases, with 13 bases remaining between them. The germline V gene has CDR1 SGHTS and CDR2 YDEGEE. Here the CDR3 DNA reads TGTGCCAGCAGCAGGACTTCATCGGCCCAGTACTTC. As protein: CASSRTSSAQYF.